The clone carrying this TCR beta chain was picked up many times. The antigen is not known. The sample belongs to a study of post-analysis software for immune sequencing data. Overall study results and limits: Pronounced co-clustering by F measure was evident among identically batched samples. Roughly 5 TRBV segments (TRBV5-6, TRBV5-1 and TRBV20-1 among them) occurred more frequently in patients than in controls. When compared against controls, multiple sclerosis patients showed significantly lower normalized Chao1 diversity.

Unique-molecular-identifier-tagged TCR beta cDNA libraries were used. TCRdb analysed the PCR reads with MiXCR anew, one entry per CDR3 protein. The data hold about 210,000 distinct CDR3 sequences, with 25% to 35% observed a single time. The V and J ends lost 3 bases and 3 bases respectively, with 9 bases between them. This CDR3 is 14 amino acids long. Looked up from germline, CDR1 is SEHNR and CDR2 is FQNEAQ (reference sequence). The chain is built from TRBV7-9 and TRBJ2-1, with D possibly TRBD1 on 5 matching bases. Sample: blood. This clonotype was sampled from a girl between 2 and 17 years old with multiple sclerosis. The CDR3 is CASSFRGGYNEQFF. CDR3 DNA sequence: TGTGCCAGCAGCTTTAGGGGCGGCTACAATGAGCAGTTCTTC.